This T cell receptor (beta chain) came from a study of blood T cell repertoires in COVID-19. Overall study context: Material from acute and convalescent COVID-19 was sourced from the United States, Italy and Spain. The analysed material was cDNA or gDNA that came from T cells, B-cell-depleted T cells, or PBMCs.

Germline values: CDR1 LGHNA, CDR2 YNFKEQ. CDR3 length equals 15 residues. Trimming cost V 4 bases and J 2 bases, with 14 bases left between them. Membership in each cohort depended on participant-reported clinical history. Clones were read by immunoSEQ multiplex PCR, and TCRdb kept only the in-frame ones, dropping some. This repertoire shows fewer than 250,000 clones, about 76% found once; its top ten account for 8% to 9.5%. The rearrangement joins TRBV4-2 to TRBJ1-1, with D tentatively TRBD1 (6 bases). The TCR comes from a woman between 45 and 65 years old with acute COVID-19. Sequenced sample: PBMCs or T cells enriched from blood (not recorded which). CDR3 DNA sequence: TGTGCCAGCAGCCCCTCGATGACAGGTAACACTGAAGCTTTCTTT. Translating gives CASSPSMTGNTEAFF.